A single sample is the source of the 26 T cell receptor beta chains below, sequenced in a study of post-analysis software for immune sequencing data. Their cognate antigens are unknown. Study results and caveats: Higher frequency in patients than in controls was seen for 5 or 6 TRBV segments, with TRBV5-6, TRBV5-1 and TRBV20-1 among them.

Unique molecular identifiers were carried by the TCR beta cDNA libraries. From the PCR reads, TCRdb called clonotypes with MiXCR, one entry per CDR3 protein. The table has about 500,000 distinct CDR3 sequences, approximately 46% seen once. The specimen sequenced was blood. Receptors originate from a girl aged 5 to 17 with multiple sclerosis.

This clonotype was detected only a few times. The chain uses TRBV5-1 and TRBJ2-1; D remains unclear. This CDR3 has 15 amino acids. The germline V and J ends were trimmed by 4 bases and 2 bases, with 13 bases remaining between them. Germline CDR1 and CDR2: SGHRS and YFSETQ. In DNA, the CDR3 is TGCGCCAGCAGCCCGGGTGACGGAGCCTACAATGAGCAGTTCTTC. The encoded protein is CASSPGDGAYNEQFF. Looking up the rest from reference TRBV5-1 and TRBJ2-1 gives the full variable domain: KAGVTQTPRYLIKTRGQQVTLSCSPISGHRSVSWYQQTPGQGLQFLFEYFSETQRNKGNFPGRFSGRQFSNSRSEMNVSTLELGDSALYLCASSPGDGAYNEQFFGPGTRLTVL.

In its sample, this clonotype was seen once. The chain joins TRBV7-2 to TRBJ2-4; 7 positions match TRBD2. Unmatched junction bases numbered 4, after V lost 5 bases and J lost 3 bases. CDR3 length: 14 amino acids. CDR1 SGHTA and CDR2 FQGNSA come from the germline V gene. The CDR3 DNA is TGTGCCAGCAGCCCAGCGGGGTACAAAAACATTCAGTACTTC. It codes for CASSPAGYKNIQYF.

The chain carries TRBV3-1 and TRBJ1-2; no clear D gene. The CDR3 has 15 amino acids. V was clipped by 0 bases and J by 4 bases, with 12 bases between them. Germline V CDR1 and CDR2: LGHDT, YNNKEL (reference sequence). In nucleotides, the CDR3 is TGTGCCAGCAGCCAAGATCTTGTACAGAGCTATGGCTACACCTTC. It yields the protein CASSQDLVQSYGYTF.

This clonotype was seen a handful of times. This CDR3 is CSARDYLAGTNEQFF. The CDR3 DNA reads as TGCAGTGCTAGAGATTACCTAGCGGGTACCAATGAGCAGTTCTTC. The genes are TRBV20-1 and TRBJ2-1; 8 bases line up with TRBD2. Germline CDR1 and CDR2: DFQATT and SNEGSKA (reference sequence). The CDR3 runs to 15 residues. Unmatched junction bases numbered 7, after V lost 0 bases and J lost 6 bases.

CDR3 in DNA: TGCAGTGCTAGACACCCCGGCATAGTGGGAGGACAGTATTTT. It codes for CSARHPGIVGGQYF. The V and J genes are TRBV20-1 and TRBJ2-3; a weak D match, TRBD2 (6 bases). The CDR3 runs to 14 residues. Germline V gene data show CDR1 as DFQATT and CDR2 as SNEGSKA (reference sequence). V was pared by 2 bases and J by 12 bases, with 21 bases between.

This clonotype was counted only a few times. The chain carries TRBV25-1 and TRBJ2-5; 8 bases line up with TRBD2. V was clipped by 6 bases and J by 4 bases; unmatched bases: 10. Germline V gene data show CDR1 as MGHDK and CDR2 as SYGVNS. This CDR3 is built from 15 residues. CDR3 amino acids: CASRTIAGLGETQYF. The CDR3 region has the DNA TGTGCCAGCAGGACCATAGCGGGACTGGGAGAGACCCAGTACTTC.

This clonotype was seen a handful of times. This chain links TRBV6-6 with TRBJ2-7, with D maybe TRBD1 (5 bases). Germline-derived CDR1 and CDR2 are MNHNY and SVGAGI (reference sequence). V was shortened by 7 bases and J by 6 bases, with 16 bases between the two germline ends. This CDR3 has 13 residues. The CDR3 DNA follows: TGTGCCAGCACTCCTCAGGGAAGCGCCGAGCAGTACTTC. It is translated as CASTPQGSAEQYF.

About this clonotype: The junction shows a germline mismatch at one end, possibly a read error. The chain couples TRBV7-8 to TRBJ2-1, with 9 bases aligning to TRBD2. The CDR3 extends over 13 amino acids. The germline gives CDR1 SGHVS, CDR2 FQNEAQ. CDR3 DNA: TGTGCCAGCCGCTTAGGCGGGGGGGAGGAGCAGTTCTTC. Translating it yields CASRLGGGEEQFF.

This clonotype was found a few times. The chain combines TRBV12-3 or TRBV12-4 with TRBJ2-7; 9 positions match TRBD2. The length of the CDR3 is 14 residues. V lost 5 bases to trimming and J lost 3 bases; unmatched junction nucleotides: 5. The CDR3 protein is CASSPGTSYYEQYF. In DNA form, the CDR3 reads TGTGCCAGCAGTCCCGGGACTAGCTACTACGAGCAGTACTTC.

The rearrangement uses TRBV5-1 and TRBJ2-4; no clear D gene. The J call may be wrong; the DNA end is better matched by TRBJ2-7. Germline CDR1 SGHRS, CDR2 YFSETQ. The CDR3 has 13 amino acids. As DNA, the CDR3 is TGCGCCAGCAGCTTCGGGTGGCGCTACGAGCAGTACTTC. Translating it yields CASSFGWRYEQYF.

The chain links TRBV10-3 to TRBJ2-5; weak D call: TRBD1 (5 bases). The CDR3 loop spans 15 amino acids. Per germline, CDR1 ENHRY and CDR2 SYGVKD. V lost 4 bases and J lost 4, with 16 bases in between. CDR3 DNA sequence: TGTGCCATCAGTGTGGAAAGGACAAGAGGAGAGACCCAGTACTTC. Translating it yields CAISVERTRGETQYF.

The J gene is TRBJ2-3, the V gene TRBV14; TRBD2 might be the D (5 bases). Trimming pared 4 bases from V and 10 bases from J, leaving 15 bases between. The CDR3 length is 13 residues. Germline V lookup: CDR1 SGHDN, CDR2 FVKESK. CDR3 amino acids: CASSRHREGAQYF. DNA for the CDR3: TGTGCCAGCAGCCGTCACCGGGAAGGCGCGCAGTATTTT.

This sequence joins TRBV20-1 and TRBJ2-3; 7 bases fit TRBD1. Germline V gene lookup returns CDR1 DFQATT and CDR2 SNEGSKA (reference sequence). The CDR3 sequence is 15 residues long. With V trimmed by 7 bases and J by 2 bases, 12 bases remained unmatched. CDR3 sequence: CSVQNRGGYTDTQYF. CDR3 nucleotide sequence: TGCAGTGTTCAGAACAGGGGCGGTTACACAGATACGCAGTATTTT.

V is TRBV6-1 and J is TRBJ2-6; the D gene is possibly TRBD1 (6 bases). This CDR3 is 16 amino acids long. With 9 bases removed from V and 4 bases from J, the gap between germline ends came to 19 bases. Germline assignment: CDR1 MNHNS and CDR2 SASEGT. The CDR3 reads CASNLRQVTGANVLTF. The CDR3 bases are TGTGCCAGTAACCTTAGACAGGTTACGGGGGCCAACGTCCTGACTTTC.

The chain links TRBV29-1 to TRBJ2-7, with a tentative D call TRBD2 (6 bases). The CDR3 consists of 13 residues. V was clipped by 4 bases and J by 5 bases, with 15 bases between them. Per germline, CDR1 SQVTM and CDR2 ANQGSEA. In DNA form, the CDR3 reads TGCAGCGTTGGTAGGAGGGGCGGCCACGAGCAGTACTTC. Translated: CSVGRRGGHEQYF.

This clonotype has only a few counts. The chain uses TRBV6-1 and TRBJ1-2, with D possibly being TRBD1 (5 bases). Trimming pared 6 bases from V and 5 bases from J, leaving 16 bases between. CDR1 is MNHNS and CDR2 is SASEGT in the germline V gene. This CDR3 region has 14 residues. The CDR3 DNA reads TGTGCCAGCAGCGTAGATGATTGGGGGTATGGCTACACCTTC. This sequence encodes CASSVDDWGYGYTF.

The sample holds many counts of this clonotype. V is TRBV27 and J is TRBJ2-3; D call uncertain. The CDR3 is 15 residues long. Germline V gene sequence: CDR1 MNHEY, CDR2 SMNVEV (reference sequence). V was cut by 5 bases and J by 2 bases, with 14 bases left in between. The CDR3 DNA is TGTGCCAGCAGTCCTACAAATTGGGCCACAGATACGCAGTATTTT. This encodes CASSPTNWATDTQYF.

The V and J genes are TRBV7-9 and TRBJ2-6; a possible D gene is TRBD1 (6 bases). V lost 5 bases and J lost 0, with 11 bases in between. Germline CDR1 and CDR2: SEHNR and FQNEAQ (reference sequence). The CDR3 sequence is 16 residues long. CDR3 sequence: CASSRTARSGANVLTF. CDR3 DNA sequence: TGTGCCAGCAGCCGGACAGCCCGCTCTGGGGCCAACGTCCTGACTTTC.

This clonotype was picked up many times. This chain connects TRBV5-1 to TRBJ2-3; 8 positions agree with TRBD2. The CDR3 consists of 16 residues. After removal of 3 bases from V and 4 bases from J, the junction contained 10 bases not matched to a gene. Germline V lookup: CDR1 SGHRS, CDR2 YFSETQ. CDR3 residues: CASSWPEREFSDTQYF. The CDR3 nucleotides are TGCGCCAGCAGCTGGCCGGAGCGGGAGTTCTCAGATACGCAGTATTTT. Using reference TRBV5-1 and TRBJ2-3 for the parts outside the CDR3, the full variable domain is KAGVTQTPRYLIKTRGQQVTLSCSPISGHRSVSWYQQTPGQGLQFLFEYFSETQRNKGNFPGRFSGRQFSNSRSEMNVSTLELGDSALYLCASSWPEREFSDTQYFGPGTRLTVL.

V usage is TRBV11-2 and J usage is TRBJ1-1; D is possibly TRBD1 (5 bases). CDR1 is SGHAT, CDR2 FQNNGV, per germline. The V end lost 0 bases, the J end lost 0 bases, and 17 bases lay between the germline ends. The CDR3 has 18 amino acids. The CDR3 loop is CASSLDTWSREVNTEAFF. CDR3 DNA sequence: TGTGCCAGCAGCTTAGATACTTGGTCCAGGGAAGTGAACACTGAAGCTTTCTTT.

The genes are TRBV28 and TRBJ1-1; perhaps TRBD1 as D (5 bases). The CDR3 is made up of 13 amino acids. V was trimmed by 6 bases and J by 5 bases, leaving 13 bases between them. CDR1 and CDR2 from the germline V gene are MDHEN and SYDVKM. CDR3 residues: CASRNQGRTEAFF. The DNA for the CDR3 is TGTGCCAGCAGAAACCAGGGTCGGACTGAAGCTTTCTTT.

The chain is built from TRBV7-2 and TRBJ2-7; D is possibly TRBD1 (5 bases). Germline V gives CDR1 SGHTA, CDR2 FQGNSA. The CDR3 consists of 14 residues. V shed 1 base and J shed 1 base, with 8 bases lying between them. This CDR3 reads CASSLDRISYEQYF. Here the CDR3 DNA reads TGTGCCAGCAGCTTAGACAGGATTTCCTACGAGCAGTACTTC.

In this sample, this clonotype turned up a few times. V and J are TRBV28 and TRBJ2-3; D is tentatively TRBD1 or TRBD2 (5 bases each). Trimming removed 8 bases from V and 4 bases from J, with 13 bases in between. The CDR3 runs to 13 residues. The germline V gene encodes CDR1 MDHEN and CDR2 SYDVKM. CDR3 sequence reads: CASGVGTADTQYF. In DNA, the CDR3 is TGTGCCAGCGGGGTCGGGACGGCAGATACGCAGTATTTT. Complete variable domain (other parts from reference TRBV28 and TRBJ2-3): DVKVTQSSRYLVKRTGEKVFLECVQDMDHENMFWYRQDPGLGLRLIYFSYDVKMKEKGDIPEGYSVSREKKERFSLILESASTNQTSMYLCASGVGTADTQYFGPGTRLTVL.

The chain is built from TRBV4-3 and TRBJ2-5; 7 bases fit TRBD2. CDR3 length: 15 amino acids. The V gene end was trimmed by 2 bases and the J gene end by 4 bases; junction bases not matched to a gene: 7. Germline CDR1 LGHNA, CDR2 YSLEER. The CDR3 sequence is CASSQIAGAAETQYF. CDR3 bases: TGCGCCAGCAGCCAAATCGCGGGAGCGGCAGAGACCCAGTACTTC.

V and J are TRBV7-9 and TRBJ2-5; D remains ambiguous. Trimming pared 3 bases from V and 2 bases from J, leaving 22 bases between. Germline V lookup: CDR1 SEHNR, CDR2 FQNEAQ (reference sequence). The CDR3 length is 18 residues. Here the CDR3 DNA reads TGTGCCAGCAGCTTCCTTAAGAGCGCGCTAACGAAGCAAGAGACCCAGTACTTC. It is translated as CASSFLKSALTKQETQYF.

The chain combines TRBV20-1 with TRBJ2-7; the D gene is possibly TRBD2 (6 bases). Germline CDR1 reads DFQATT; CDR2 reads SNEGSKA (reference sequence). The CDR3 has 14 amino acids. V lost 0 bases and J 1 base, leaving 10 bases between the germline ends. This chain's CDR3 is CSARDTEGSYEQYF. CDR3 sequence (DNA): TGCAGTGCTAGAGATACGGAGGGATCCTACGAGCAGTACTTC.